Listed below are T cell receptor beta chains from one sample, sequenced in a study of circulating and synovial CD4+ cells in juvenile arthritis. Sequencing used immunoSEQ multiplex PCR; TCRdb keeps in-frame clones, though not all of them. The table lists tens of thousands of clones, nearly 97% of them singletons. Sequenced material: CD4+ T cells from blood. The receptors here all came from a human donor with juvenile idiopathic arthritis. Each CDR3 is given with its conserved first and last residue. The D gene is left open where the match is weak. Clone sizes are given selectively: once, few, many, or a class where the clone is expanded.

TRBV4-3	-	once	TRBJ1-4	TGCGCCAGCAGCCAAGAAGGCGCAGACTATAATGAAAAACTGTTTTTT	CASSQEGADYNEKLFF
TRBV7-6	-	-	TRBJ2-1	TGTGCCAGCAGCCGACCAGCGGGCTTCAATGAGCAGTTCTTC	CASSRPAGFNEQFF
TRBV6-5	TRBD1	-	TRBJ1-5	TGTGCCAGCAGTAGACAGGGGGCTGGGCAGCCCCAGCATTTT	CASSRQGAGQPQHF
TRBV13	-	-	TRBJ2-4	TGTGCCAGCAGCTCCCAGGACAATCCCCTAGGCAAAAACATTCAGTACTTC	CASSSQDNPLGKNIQYF
TRBV7-9	-	-	TRBJ2-7	TGTGCCAGCAGCCAGGGGAGGGGCCACGAGCAGTACTTC	CASSQGRGHEQYF
TRBV5-3	TRBD2	-	TRBJ2-1	TGTGCCAGAAGCTTGGCGCCGAGCGGGGGGGAGCAGTTCTTC	CARSLAPSGGEQFF
TRBV5-1	-	-	TRBJ1-2	TGCGCCAGCACCAGGGAGGGCAACTATGGCTACACCTTC	CASTREGNYGYTF
TRBV28	-	-	TRBJ1-5	TGTGCCAGCAGAGGGGGGGGGTTCAGCAATCAGCCCCAGCATTTT	CASRGGGFSNQPQHF
TRBV6-1	-	-	TRBJ1-5	TGTGCCAGCAGTCTCGGACAGCGACCCTCCCAGCCCCAGCATTTT	CASSLGQRPSQPQHF
TRBV2	-	-	TRBJ1-4	TGTGCCAGCACCGAAGGGAGCAGGGCGGGGTCAGAAAAACTGTTTTTT	CASTEGSRAGSEKLFF
TRBV7-2	-	-	TRBJ1-5	TGTGCCAGCAGCTTAGCCACTGGTCAGCCCCAGCATTTT	CASSLATGQPQHF
TRBV27	-	-	TRBJ1-6	TGTGCCAGCAAGTACAGGGAGGGGAATTCACCCCTCCACTTT	CASKYREGNSPLHF
TRBV2	-	-	TRBJ1-1	TGTGCCAGCAGTCGACAGGAGAACACTGAAGCTTTCTTT	CASSRQENTEAFF
TRBV7-9	TRBD2	-	TRBJ2-1	TGTGCCAGCTGTCTAGCGGATGTGACCTACAATGAGCAGTTCTTC	CASCLADVTYNEQFF
TRBV7-6	TRBD1	-	TRBJ1-6	TGTGCCAGCAGCTTACTGAAGACCGGGACAGGGGTTTCACCCCTCCACTTT	CASSLLKTGTGVSPLHF
TRBV5-1	TRBD2	-	TRBJ2-7	TGCGCCAGCAGCTCGCTAGCGGGAACCACCTACGAGCAGTACTTC	CASSSLAGTTYEQYF
TRBV19	-	-	TRBJ1-3	TGTGCCAGTAGTATAGAAGTCAGGCTGGGTCACACCATATATTTT	CASSIEVRLGHTIYF
TRBV7-9	TRBD1	-	TRBJ1-2	TGTGCCAGCAGCCCCCAACAGGGGAGGTATGGCTACACCTTC	CASSPQQGRYGYTF
TRBV19	TRBD1	-	TRBJ1-2	TGTGCCAGTAGTATGGGTGACAGGGTTGGCTACACCTTC	CASSMGDRVGYTF
TRBV28	-	once	TRBJ1-2	TGTGCCAGCAGAGCAAAATTCAGGGGTGGGGGTGGCTACACCTTC	CASRAKFRGGGGYTF
TRBV30	-	-	TRBJ1-2	TGTGCCTGGAGTCCCGGGTTGAAGGGCTACACCTTC	CAWSPGLKGYTF
TRBV5-6	TRBD1	-	TRBJ1-1	TGTGCCAGCAGCTTGGAGGTCAGGGGGCTCACTGAAGCTTTCTTT	CASSLEVRGLTEAFF
TRBV7-2	-	-	TRBJ1-2	TGTGCCAGCAGCTTAGCTTCCGGGGGGCTTGGCTACACCTTC	CASSLASGGLGYTF
TRBV5-1	-	-	TRBJ1-1	TGCGCCAGCAGCTTTCAGGGTCTGCCTGAGTATGTCGCTTTCTTT	CASSFQGLPEYVAFF
TRBV10-3	-	-	TRBJ2-2	TGTGCCATCAGTCCGGGGTCCGGGGAGCTGTTTTTT	CAISPGSGELFF
TRBV11-2	-	few	TRBJ2-7	TGTGCCAGCAGGGGGGGGCATACCTACGAGCAGTACTTC	CASRGGHTYEQYF
TRBV2	-	-	TRBJ2-7	TGTGCCACCGGTATCCTAGAGACTTACGAGCAGTACTTC	CATGILETYEQYF
TRBV6-5	-	-	TRBJ1-1	TGTGCCAGCAGTACGACGACAGACTTGAACACTGAAGCTTTCTTT	CASSTTTDLNTEAFF
TRBV30	TRBD2	-	TRBJ2-3	TGTGCCTGGAGTGTAGAGACACCAGAGGTAGCGGGAGAAAGGATTAAGAATACGCAGTATTTT	CAWSVETPEVAGERIKNTQYF
TRBV29-1	TRBD2	-	TRBJ2-3	TGCAGCGTCCTGACTAGCGCAGATACGCAGTATTTT	CSVLTSADTQYF
TRBV4-1	TRBD1	-	TRBJ2-3	TGCGCCAGCAGCCCGGTTTTATCCACAGGGGGCACAGATACGCAGTATTTT	CASSPVLSTGGTDTQYF
TRBV19	-	-	TRBJ1-5	TGTGCCAGTAGTGAGGGTGCAGGACAGCCCCAGCATTTT	CASSEGAGQPQHF
TRBV18	-	-	TRBJ1-4	TGTGCCAGCTCACCGGGCCAGCCAACTAATGAAAAACTGTTTTTT	CASSPGQPTNEKLFF